These 25 T cell receptor beta chains originate from one sample sequenced in a study of blood T cell repertoires in COVID-19. Data came from immunoSEQ multiplex PCR; TCRdb stores just in-frame clones and leaves some out. Of 200,000 or so clones in the sample, 84% were seen once. Sequenced input: peripheral blood. All receptors come from a woman aged 80 or older with COVID-19, enrolled during active disease.

V usage is TRBV7-3 and J usage is TRBJ2-5, with 10 nucleotides matching TRBD2. V lost 3 bases to trimming and J lost 5 bases; unmatched junction nucleotides: 9. Germline V CDR1 and CDR2: SGHTA, FQGTGA. This CDR3 contains 16 residues. For the CDR3, the DNA is TGTGCCAGCAGCTTCCAAACTAGCGGGGTATTGGAGACCCAGTACTTC. It translates to CASSFQTSGVLETQYF.

V usage is TRBV28 and J usage is TRBJ1-4, with a tentative D call TRBD1 (5 bases). Germline V lookup: CDR1 MDHEN, CDR2 SYDVKM. The CDR3 totals 15 residues. V was shortened by 6 bases and J by 8 bases, with 19 bases between the two germline ends. DNA for the CDR3: TGTGCCAGCAGCCCCGACGGGGGAGAAAACGAAAAACTGTTTTTT. Encoded protein: CASSPDGGENEKLFF.

V usage is TRBV5-1 and J usage is TRBJ2-5, with TRBD2 matching 9 bases. Germline CDR1 SGHRS, CDR2 YFSETQ. This CDR3 is built from 15 residues. Unmatched junction bases numbered 4, after V lost 0 bases and J lost 4 bases. The CDR3 DNA reads as TGCGCCAGCAGCTTGGGGACTAGCGAGGGAGAGACCCAGTACTTC. Translation: CASSLGTSEGETQYF.

The rearrangement links TRBV10-3 to TRBJ2-7; tentative D call: TRBD2 (5 bases). From germline, CDR1 is ENHRY and CDR2 SYGVKD. Trimming took 5 bases from V and 4 from J, leaving 12 bases between them. The CDR3 length is 13 residues. Written as DNA, the CDR3 is TGTGCCATCAGTCATTCGGGGAAATACGAGCAGTACTTC. This gives the protein CAISHSGKYEQYF.

The chain employs TRBV7-9 and TRBJ1-4; D ambiguous. Germline CDR1 is SEHNR and CDR2 is FQNEAQ (reference sequence). V lost 3 bases, J lost 4 bases, and 6 bases lay in between. The CDR3 runs 13 residues. The CDR3 bases are TGTGCCAGCAGCTTCCCAGATAATGAAAAACTGTTTTTT. Protein: CASSFPDNEKLFF. The variable domain in full, with the rest retrieved from reference TRBV7-9 and TRBJ1-4, is DTGVSQNPRHKITKRGQNVTFRCDPISEHNRLYWYRQTLGQGPEFLTYFQNEAQLEKSRLLSDRFSAERPKGSFSTLEIQRTEQGDSAMYLCASSFPDNEKLFFGSGTQLSVL.

V is TRBV19 and J is TRBJ2-5; 8 nucleotides agree with TRBD2. Germline V gene sequence: CDR1 LNHDA, CDR2 SQIVND (reference sequence). The CDR3 runs 15 residues. The trim removed 1 base at V and 7 bases at J, leaving 8 bases unmatched. Written as DNA, the CDR3 is TGTGCCAGTAGTATAGGTAGCGGGGTTCTTCGGACCCAGTACTTC. Translated, it gives CASSIGSGVLRTQYF.

The V and J genes are TRBV14 and TRBJ1-5, with D maybe TRBD1 (6 bases). V lost 5 bases to trimming and J lost 0 bases, with 11 bases between them. The V gene's germline CDR1 is SGHDN and CDR2 FVKESK. The length of the CDR3 is 15 residues. The CDR3 DNA reads as TGTGCCAGCAGCGGACAGTTTTATAGCAATCAGCCCCAGCATTTT. Encoded protein: CASSGQFYSNQPQHF.

CDR3 loop: CATSQEAYNEQFF. The CDR3 DNA sequence: TGTGCCACCAGTCAAGAGGCCTACAATGAGCAGTTCTTC. V and J are TRBV24-1 and TRBJ2-1; D call uncertain. CDR3 length: 13 amino acids. The V and J ends lost 6 bases and 2 bases respectively, with 7 bases between them. The V gene's germline CDR1 is KGHDR and CDR2 SFDVKD.

V is TRBV19 and J is TRBJ1-1; the match to TRBD1 covers 10 bases. This CDR3 is 17 amino acids long. The V gene end was trimmed by 5 bases and the J gene end by 1 base; junction bases not matched to a gene: 10. Germline CDR1 is LNHDA and CDR2 is SQIVND (reference sequence). This CDR3 is CASSPLGQGSSNTEAFF. The DNA for the CDR3 is TGTGCCAGTAGTCCTTTGGGACAGGGGTCCTCGAACACTGAAGCTTTCTTT. The whole variable domain, filled in from reference TRBV19 and TRBJ1-1, reads DGGITQSPKYLFRKEGQNVTLSCEQNLNHDAMYWYRQDPGQGLRLIYYSQIVNDFQKGDIAEGYSVSREKKESFPLTVTSAQKNPTAFYLCASSPLGQGSSNTEAFFGQGTRLTVV.

Concerning this clone: The conserved phenylalanine or tryptophan normally closing the CDR3 is absent here, so this likely arose from a read error. Because the CDR3's place on the DNA is in doubt, the DNA is left out and the CDR3 is given as listed by TCRdb. CDR3 sequence: CAWSPGQGRGSI. The chain couples TRBV30 to TRBJ1-2; the DNA was not used to check the table's D call, TRBD1. Per germline, CDR1 GTSNPN and CDR2 SVGIG (reference sequence). Ends included, the CDR3 has 12 residues.

The chain couples TRBV4-1 to TRBJ2-7; TRBD1 aligns across 8 bases. The V gene end was trimmed by 3 bases and the J gene end by 6 bases; junction bases not matched to a gene: 10. Germline CDR1 is MGHRA and CDR2 is YSYEKL. This CDR3 is 15 amino acids long. CDR3 nucleotides: TGCGCCAGCAGCCATCCAGGGGGCGCGAAGGGCGAGCAGTACTTC. The encoded protein is CASSHPGGAKGEQYF.

CDR3 in DNA: TGTGCCAGCAGCGTAGGACCGGAGGGCACTGAAGCTTTCTTT. Translation gives CASSVGPEGTEAFF. V usage is TRBV9 and J usage is TRBJ1-1; unclear D gene. V was cut by 0 bases and J by 4 bases, with 10 bases left in between. CDR3 length: 14 amino acids. Germline CDR1 is SGDLS and CDR2 is YYNGEE.

J is TRBJ1-1 and V is TRBV18, with D possibly matching TRBD1 (5 bases). The CDR3 length is 15 residues. Germline loops: CDR1 KGHSH, CDR2 LQKENI. V was trimmed by 5 bases and J by 2 bases, leaving 15 bases between them. CDR3 sequence: CASSGIGHQNTEAFF. The CDR3, as DNA: TGTGCCAGCTCAGGCATAGGACACCAAAACACTGAAGCTTTCTTT.

J is TRBJ2-5 and V is TRBV5-1; perhaps TRBD2 as D (6 bases). V was pared by 0 bases and J by 0 bases, with 9 bases between. This CDR3 region has 15 residues. The germline CDR1 and CDR2 sequences are SGHRS and YFSETQ. CDR3 amino acids: CASSLALANQETQYF. The CDR3 nucleotides read TGCGCCAGCAGCTTGGCGCTAGCGAACCAAGAGACCCAGTACTTC.

This clone showed up just once. The chain employs TRBV6-1 and TRBJ1-1; D is ambiguous. Germline-derived CDR1 and CDR2 are MNHNS and SASEGT. Deletions cut 3 bases from V and 6 bases from J, with 17 bases between. The CDR3 length is 15 residues. CDR3 in DNA: TGTGCCAGCAGTGAGTCTACTATCGGGGTGGCTGAAGCTTTCTTT. Translation gives CASSESTIGVAEAFF.

This clone was seen just once. The chain recombines TRBV5-4 with TRBJ2-5; 13 positions match TRBD2. With V trimmed by 5 bases and J by 4 bases, 11 bases remained unmatched. Germline lookup yields CDR1 SGHNT and CDR2 YYREEE (reference sequence). The CDR3 totals 17 residues. The chain's CDR3 is CASSRTSGGATGETQYF. The CDR3 DNA is TGTGCCAGCAGTCGGACTAGCGGGGGAGCTACCGGAGAGACCCAGTACTTC.

The chain has TRBV2 and TRBJ1-2, with 10 positions matching TRBD1. The CDR3 covers 17 residues. V was pared by 2 bases and J by 0 bases, with 6 bases of the junction left unmatched. The germline V gene has CDR1 SNHLY and CDR2 FYNNEI. This CDR3 is CASSERGQGRSNYGYTF. The CDR3 DNA reads as TGTGCCAGCAGTGAAAGGGGACAGGGGCGATCTAACTATGGCTACACCTTC.

The chain is built from TRBV5-6 and TRBJ1-2, with a tentative D call TRBD1 (6 bases). Germline loops: CDR1 SGHDT, CDR2 YYEEEE. Trimming left V 4 bases short and J 3 bases short, with 16 bases between. The CDR3 is 15 amino acids. The chain's CDR3 is CASSRRGGRDYGYTF. In nucleotides, the CDR3 is TGTGCCAGCAGCCGAAGGGGGGGGCGGGACTATGGCTACACCTTC.

This rearrangement joins TRBV18 to TRBJ1-3; no definite D call. CDR3 size: 15 residues. Trimming took 2 bases from V and 0 from J, leaving 8 bases between them. Germline CDR1 is KGHSH and CDR2 is LQKENI. CDR3 DNA sequence: TGTGCCAGCTCACCAACACAGATCTCTGGAAACACCATATATTTT. It specifies CASSPTQISGNTIYF.

The V gene is TRBV7-9, the J gene TRBJ2-1; D remains unclear. CDR3 size: 13 residues. The germline gives CDR1 SEHNR, CDR2 FQNEAQ (reference sequence). The V and J ends lost 1 base and 6 bases respectively, with 7 bases between them. The CDR3 DNA reads TGTGCCAGCAGCTTAGATCTGGCCAATGAGCAGTTCTTC. Its protein is CASSLDLANEQFF. Filled out from reference TRBV7-9 and TRBJ2-1, the complete variable domain reads DTGVSQNPRHKITKRGQNVTFRCDPISEHNRLYWYRQTLGQGPEFLTYFQNEAQLEKSRLLSDRFSAERPKGSFSTLEIQRTEQGDSAMYLCASSLDLANEQFFGPGTRLTVL.

This clone was counted once. The gene calls are TRBV6-5 and TRBJ1-5; 7 bases align to TRBD1. Germline loops: CDR1 MNHEY, CDR2 SVGAGI. The CDR3 is 15 residues long. Trimming removed 5 bases from V and 5 bases from J; junction bases left unmatched: 9. The CDR3 nucleotides read TGTGCCAGCAGTCAGTCGACAGGGACCTATCAGCCCCAGCATTTT. Its translation: CASSQSTGTYQPQHF.

V usage is TRBV24-1 and J usage is TRBJ1-2; 9 nucleotides match TRBD1. The CDR3 extends over 14 amino acids. Losses at the gene ends were 7 bases for V and 4 bases for J; bases not matched to a gene: 6. The V gene's germline CDR1 is KGHDR and CDR2 SFDVKD. CDR3 sequence: CATSEGQGFYGYTF. The CDR3 DNA follows: TGTGCCACCAGCGAGGGACAGGGCTTCTATGGCTACACCTTC.

This clone appeared a single time. The V and J genes are TRBV5-1 and TRBJ1-3, with D maybe TRBD1 (5 bases). CDR1 SGHRS and CDR2 YFSETQ come from the germline V gene. Trimming pared 4 bases from V and 1 base from J, leaving 9 bases between. This CDR3 contains 14 residues. CDR3 protein: CASSIGVSGNTIYF. Written as DNA, the CDR3 is TGCGCCAGCAGCATAGGGGTGTCTGGAAACACCATATATTTT. The entire variable domain, with the rest obtained from reference TRBV5-1 and TRBJ1-3, is as follows: KAGVTQTPRYLIKTRGQQVTLSCSPISGHRSVSWYQQTPGQGLQFLFEYFSETQRNKGNFPGRFSGRQFSNSRSEMNVSTLELGDSALYLCASSIGVSGNTIYFGEGSWLTVV.

Turning to this clone: Other nucleotide sequences from this sample produce the same CDR3. The chain carries TRBV5-1 and TRBJ1-1, with D possibly TRBD1 on 6 matching bases. The CDR3 runs 14 residues. The germline V gene encodes CDR1 SGHRS and CDR2 YFSETQ. Between the trimmed V and J ends, which lost 3 bases and 0 bases, there was a span of 9 bases. Written as DNA, the CDR3 is TGCGCCAGCAGCTGGACAGAGTTGAACACTGAAGCTTTCTTT. The encoded protein is CASSWTELNTEAFF.

V and J are TRBV5-1 and TRBJ2-1; TRBD2 agrees at 11 bases. Germline trimming cut 0 bases from V and 10 bases from J; bases unmatched to any gene: 0. The germline V gene encodes CDR1 SGHRS and CDR2 YFSETQ. The CDR3 covers 13 residues. This chain's CDR3 is CASSLGLAGEQFF. The CDR3 bases are TGCGCCAGCAGCTTGGGACTAGCGGGGGAGCAGTTCTTC.